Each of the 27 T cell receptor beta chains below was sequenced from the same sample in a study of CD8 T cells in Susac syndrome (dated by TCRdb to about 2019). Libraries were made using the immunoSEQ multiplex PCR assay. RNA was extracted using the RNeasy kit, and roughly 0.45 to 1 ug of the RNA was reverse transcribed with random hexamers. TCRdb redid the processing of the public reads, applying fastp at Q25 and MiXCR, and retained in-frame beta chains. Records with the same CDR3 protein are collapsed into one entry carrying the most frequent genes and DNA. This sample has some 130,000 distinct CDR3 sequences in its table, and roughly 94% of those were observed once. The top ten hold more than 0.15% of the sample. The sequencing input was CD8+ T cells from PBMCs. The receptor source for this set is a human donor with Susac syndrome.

The CDR3, as DNA: TGTGCCAGCAGCCAAGGCACCTACGAGCAGTACTTC. Its protein is CASSQGTYEQYF. The chain is built from TRBV3-1 and TRBJ2-7; the D is unclear. There are 12 residues in the CDR3. CDR1 and CDR2 from the germline V gene are LGHDT and YNNKEL (reference sequence). V was pared by 1 base and J by 2 bases, with 3 bases between.

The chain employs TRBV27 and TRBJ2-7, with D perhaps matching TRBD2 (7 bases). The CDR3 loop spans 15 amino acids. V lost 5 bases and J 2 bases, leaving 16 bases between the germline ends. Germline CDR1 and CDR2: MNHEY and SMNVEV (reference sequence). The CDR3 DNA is TGTGCCAGCAGTAAGGGGGGGTTAGTCGCCTACGAGCAGTACTTC. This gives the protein CASSKGGLVAYEQYF.

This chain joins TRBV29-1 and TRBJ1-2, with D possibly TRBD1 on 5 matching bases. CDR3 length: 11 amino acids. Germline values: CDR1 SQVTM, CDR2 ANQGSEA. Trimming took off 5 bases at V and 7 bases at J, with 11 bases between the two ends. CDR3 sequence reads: CSVLQGGGYTF. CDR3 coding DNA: TGCAGCGTTCTCCAGGGCGGTGGCTACACCTTC.

The CDR3 reads CATSDLPGEQYF. The CDR3 DNA follows: TGTGCCACCAGTGATCTTCCGGGAGAGCAGTACTTC. This chain uses TRBV24-1 with TRBJ2-7; D perhaps matches TRBD2 (5 bases). Germline loops: CDR1 KGHDR, CDR2 SFDVKD. Deletions cut 3 bases from V and 7 bases from J, with 9 bases between. This CDR3 has 12 amino acids.

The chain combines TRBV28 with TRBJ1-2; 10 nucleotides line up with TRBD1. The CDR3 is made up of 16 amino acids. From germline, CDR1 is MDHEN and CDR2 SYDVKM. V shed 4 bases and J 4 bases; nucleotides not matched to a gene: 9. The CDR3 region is CASSSPRDRGIYGYTF. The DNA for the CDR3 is TGTGCCAGCAGTTCCCCTCGGGACAGGGGCATCTATGGCTACACCTTC.

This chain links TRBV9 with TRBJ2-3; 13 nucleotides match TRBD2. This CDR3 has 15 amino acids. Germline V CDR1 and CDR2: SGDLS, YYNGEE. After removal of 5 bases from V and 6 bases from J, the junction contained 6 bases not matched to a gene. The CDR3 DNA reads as TGTGCCAGCAGGAGAACTAGCGGGAGGGCGGATACGCAGTATTTT. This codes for CASRRTSGRADTQYF.

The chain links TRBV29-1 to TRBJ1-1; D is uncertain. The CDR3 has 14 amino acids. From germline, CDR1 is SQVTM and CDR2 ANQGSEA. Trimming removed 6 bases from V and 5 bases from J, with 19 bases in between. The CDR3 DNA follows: TGCAGCGTCTGCTCGCTGGGCCCGAGAACTGAAGCTTTCTTT. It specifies CSVCSLGPRTEAFF.

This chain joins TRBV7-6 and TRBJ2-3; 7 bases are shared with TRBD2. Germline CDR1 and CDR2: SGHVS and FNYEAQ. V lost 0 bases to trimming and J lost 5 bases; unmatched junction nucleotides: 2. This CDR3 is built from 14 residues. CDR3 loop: CASSLAGGEDTQYF. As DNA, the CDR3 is TGTGCCAGCAGCTTAGCGGGAGGGGAAGATACGCAGTATTTT.

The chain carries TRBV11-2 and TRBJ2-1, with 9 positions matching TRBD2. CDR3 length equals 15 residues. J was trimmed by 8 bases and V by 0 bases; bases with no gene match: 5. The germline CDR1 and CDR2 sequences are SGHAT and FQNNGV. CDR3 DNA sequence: TGTGCCAGCAGCTTAGAAGCGGGAGGTGGTTATGAGCAGTTCTTC. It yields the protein CASSLEAGGGYEQFF.

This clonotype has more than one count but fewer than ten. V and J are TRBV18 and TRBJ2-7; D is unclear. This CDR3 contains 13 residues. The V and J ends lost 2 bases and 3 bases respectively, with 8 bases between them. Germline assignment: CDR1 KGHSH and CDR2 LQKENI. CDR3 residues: CASSPGQVYEQYF. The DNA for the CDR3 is TGTGCCAGCTCACCAGGCCAGGTCTACGAGCAGTACTTC.

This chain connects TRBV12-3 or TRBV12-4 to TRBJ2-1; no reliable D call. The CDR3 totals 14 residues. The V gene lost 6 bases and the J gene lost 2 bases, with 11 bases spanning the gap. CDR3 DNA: TGTGCCAGCAGCTCGACCAGCCCCTACAATGAGCAGTTCTTC. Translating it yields CASSSTSPYNEQFF.

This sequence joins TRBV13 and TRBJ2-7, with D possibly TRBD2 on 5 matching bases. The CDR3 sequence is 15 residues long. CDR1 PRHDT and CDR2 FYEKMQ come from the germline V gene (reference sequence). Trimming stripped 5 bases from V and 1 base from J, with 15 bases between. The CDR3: CASSENSGLSYEQYF. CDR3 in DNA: TGTGCCAGCAGCGAAAATTCTGGACTTTCCTACGAGCAGTACTTC.

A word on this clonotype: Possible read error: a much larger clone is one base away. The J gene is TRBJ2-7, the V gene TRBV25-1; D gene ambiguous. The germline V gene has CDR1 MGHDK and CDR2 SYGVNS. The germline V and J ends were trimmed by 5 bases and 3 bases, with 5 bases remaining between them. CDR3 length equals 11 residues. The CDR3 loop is CASSMGYEQYF. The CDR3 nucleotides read TGTGCCAGCAGTATGGGCTACGAGCAGTACTTC.

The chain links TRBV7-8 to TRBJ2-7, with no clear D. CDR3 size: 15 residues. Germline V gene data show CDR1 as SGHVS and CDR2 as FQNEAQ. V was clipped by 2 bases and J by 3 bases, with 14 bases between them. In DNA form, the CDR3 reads TGTGCCAGCAGCTTATTGGGTACTGGCAACTACGAGCAGTACTTC. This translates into CASSLLGTGNYEQYF.

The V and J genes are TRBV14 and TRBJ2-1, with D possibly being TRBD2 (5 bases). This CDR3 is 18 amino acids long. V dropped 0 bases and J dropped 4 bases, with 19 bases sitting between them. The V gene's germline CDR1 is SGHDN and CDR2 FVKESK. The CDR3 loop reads CASSQDLARHTKYNEQFF. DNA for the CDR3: TGTGCCAGCAGCCAAGACTTAGCGCGTCATACAAAATACAATGAGCAGTTCTTC.

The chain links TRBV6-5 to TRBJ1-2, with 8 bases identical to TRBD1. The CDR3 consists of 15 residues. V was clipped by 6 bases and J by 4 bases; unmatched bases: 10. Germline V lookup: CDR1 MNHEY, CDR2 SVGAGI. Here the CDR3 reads CASRGLTGDIYGYTF. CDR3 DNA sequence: TGTGCCAGCAGGGGTCTGACAGGGGATATCTATGGCTACACCTTC.

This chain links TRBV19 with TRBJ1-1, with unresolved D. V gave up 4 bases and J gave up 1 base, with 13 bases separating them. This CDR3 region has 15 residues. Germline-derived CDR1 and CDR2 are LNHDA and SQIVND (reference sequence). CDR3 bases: TGTGCCAGTAGTAAAGGTCTAGCCCCGAACACTGAAGCTTTCTTT. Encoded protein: CASSKGLAPNTEAFF.

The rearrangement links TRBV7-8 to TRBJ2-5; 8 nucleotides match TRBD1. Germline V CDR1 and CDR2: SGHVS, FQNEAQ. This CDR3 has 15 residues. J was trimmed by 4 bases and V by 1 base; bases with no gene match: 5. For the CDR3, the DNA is TGTGCCAGCAGCTTAGGGAGGACAGGGAGAGAGACCCAGTACTTC. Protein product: CASSLGRTGRETQYF.

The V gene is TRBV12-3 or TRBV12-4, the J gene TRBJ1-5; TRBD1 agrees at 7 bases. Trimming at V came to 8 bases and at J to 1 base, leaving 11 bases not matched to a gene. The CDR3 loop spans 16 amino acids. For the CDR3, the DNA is TGTGCCAGCCGGTTCGAGGGGGCAGGGAGCAATCAGCCCCAGCATTTT. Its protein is CASRFEGAGSNQPQHF.

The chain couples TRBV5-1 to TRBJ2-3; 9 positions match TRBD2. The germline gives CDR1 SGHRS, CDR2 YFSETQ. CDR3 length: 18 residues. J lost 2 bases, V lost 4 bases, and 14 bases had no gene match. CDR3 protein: CASSKPTLAGRVTDTQYF. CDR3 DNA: TGCGCCAGCAGCAAGCCAACCCTAGCGGGGAGGGTCACAGATACGCAGTATTTT.

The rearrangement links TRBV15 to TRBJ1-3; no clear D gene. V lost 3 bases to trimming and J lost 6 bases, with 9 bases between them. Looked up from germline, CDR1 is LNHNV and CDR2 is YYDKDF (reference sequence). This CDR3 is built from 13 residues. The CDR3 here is CATSSQAQNTIYF. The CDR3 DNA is TGTGCCACCAGCAGTCAAGCGCAAAACACCATATATTTT.

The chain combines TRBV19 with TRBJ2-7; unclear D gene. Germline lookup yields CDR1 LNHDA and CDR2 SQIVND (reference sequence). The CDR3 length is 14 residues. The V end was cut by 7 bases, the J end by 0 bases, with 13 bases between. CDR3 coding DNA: TGTGCCAGTACCCCGGGTAGGAGCTCCTACGAGCAGTACTTC. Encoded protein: CASTPGRSSYEQYF.

CDR3 loop: CSARALLEGAPGRETQYF. CDR3 coding DNA: TGCAGTGCTAGAGCATTGTTGGAGGGGGCGCCGGGAAGAGAGACCCAGTACTTC. The V and J genes are TRBV20-1 and TRBJ2-5; maybe TRBD1 (7 bases). Trimming removed 1 base at V and 4 bases at J, with 25 bases between. CDR1 and CDR2 from the germline V gene are DFQATT and SNEGSKA (reference sequence). CDR3 size: 18 residues.

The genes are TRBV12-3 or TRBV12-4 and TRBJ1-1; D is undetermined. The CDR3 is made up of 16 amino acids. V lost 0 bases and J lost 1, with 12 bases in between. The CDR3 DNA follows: TGTGCCAGCAGTTTAGCGCTCGGAAGCCCGAACACTGAAGCTTTCTTT. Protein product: CASSLALGSPNTEAFF.

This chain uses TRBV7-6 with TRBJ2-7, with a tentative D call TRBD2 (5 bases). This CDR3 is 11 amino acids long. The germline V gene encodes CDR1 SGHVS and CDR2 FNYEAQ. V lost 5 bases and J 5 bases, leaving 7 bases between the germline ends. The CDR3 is CASSISDEQYF. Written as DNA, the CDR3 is TGTGCCAGCAGCATTAGCGACGAGCAGTACTTC.

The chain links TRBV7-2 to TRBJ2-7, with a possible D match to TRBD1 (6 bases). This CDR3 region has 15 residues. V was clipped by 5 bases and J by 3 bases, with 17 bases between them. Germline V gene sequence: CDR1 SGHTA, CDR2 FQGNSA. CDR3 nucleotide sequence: TGTGCCAGCAGCCCGCGCGCGACAGGTGACTACGAGCAGTACTTC. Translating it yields CASSPRATGDYEQYF.

The CDR3 here is CASSLGRGTSGTTTDTQYF. The CDR3 DNA reads as TGTGCCAGCAGTTTAGGTAGGGGGACTAGCGGGACGACTACAGATACGCAGTATTTT. J is TRBJ2-3 and V is TRBV12-3 or TRBV12-4, with TRBD2 matching 13 bases. The J segment lost 3 bases and the V segment lost 1 base, leaving 10 bases of the junction unmatched. This CDR3 contains 19 residues.